What follows describes a single T cell receptor (beta chain). Looked up from germline, CDR1 is LNHDA and CDR2 is SQIVND (reference sequence). Trimming stripped 8 bases from V and 6 bases from J, with 17 bases between. The CDR3 spans 14 residues. The data originate from a study of brain metastases from non-small cell lung cancer. Here immunoSEQ multiplex PCR was the method, and the copy in TCRdb shows in-frame clones only, minus some. The table has several thousand clones, approximately 85% seen once. The TCR originated in a donor at least 40 years old with non-small cell lung cancer. The sample comprised primary lung tumor tissue. This sequence joins TRBV19 and TRBJ2-1; a possible D gene is TRBD1 (6 bases). CDR3 in amino acids: CASAQRQQGNEQFF. CDR3 bases: TGTGCCAGTGCCCAAAGACAACAGGGCAATGAGCAGTTCTTC.